The TCR beta chain under discussion was sequenced for a study of T-cell reconstitution after alpha-beta-depleted transplantation in children. Whole-study results and caveats: Two months or so post-transplant, alpha-beta T cells reportedly derived from several hundred expanded graft clones. For some patients, TCRbeta diversity was high at day 60 because of recipient T cells and thymic progenitors that survived.

TCRbeta library construction was performed incorporating unique molecular identifiers. TCRdb re-analysed the PCR reads in MiXCR, keeping a single row per CDR3 protein. The sample carries some 290,000 distinct CDR3 sequences, around 25% recorded once. Of note for this clonotype: Antigen unknown.

The origin of this receptor is a male patient younger than 18 who had a stem cell transplant for acute lymphoblastic leukemia, so the T cells may come from the graft donor. The sequencing here drew on PBMCs, mostly from graft donor cells, taken 180 days after TCRalphabeta/CD19-depleted stem cell transplant.

CDR3 sequence: CSASPSGYSYNEQFF. CDR3 nucleotides: TGCAGTGCTAGCCCTAGCGGGTACTCCTACAATGAGCAGTTCTTC. This rearrangement joins TRBV20-1 to TRBJ2-1, with 8 bases fitting TRBD2. J was trimmed by 0 bases and V by 3 bases; bases with no gene match: 4. The germline gives CDR1 DFQATT, CDR2 SNEGSKA (reference sequence). The CDR3 is 15 residues long.